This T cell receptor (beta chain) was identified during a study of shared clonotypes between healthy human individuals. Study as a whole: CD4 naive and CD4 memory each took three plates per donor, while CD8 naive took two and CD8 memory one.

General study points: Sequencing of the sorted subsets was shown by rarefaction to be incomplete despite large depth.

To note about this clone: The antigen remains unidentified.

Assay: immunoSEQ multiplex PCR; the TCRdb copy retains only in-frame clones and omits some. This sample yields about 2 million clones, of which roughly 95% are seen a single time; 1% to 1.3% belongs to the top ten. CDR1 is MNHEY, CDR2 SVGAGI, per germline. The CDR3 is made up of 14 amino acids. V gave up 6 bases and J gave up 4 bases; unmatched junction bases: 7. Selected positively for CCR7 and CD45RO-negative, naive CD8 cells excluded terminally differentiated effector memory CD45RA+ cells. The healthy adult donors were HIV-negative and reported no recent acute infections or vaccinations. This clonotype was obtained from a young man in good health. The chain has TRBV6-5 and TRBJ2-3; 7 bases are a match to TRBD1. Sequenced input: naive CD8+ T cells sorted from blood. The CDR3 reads CASSTDRVPDTQYF. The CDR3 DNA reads TGTGCCAGCAGCACAGACAGGGTCCCAGATACGCAGTATTTT.